This T cell receptor (beta chain) stems from a study of T cells after yellow fever vaccination. MiXCR was run by TCRdb on the 5' RACE reads, yielding one entry per CDR3 protein. The table includes about 120,000 distinct CDR3 sequences, approximately 8.4% detected once. This clonotype was seen only a few times. J gave up 1 base and V 7 bases, and 11 bases lay outside the gene matches. Germline V CDR1 and CDR2: SGDLS, YYNGEE. This CDR3 comprises 16 residues. Sequencing was performed on CD8+ T cells sorted from PBMCs, taken on the day of the yellow fever booster vaccination. The receptor was isolated from a man aged 18 to 30 who received the YFV17D yellow fever vaccine. The V and J genes are TRBV9 and TRBJ1-1, with 9 bases that match TRBD1. DNA of the CDR3: TGTGCCAGCTCACACCCCCGGGACAGGGAGAACACTGAAGCTTTCTTT. Protein product: CASSHPRDRENTEAFF.